Described below is a single T cell receptor (beta chain) sequence and its context. This entry is derived from a study of blood T cell repertoires in COVID-19. About the study: Samples taken during acute and convalescent COVID-19 were collected in the United States, Italy and Spain.

The ends were cut back, 6 bases at V and 6 bases at J, with 14 bases in the middle. This CDR3 has 13 residues. Germline CDR1 reads MNHEY; CDR2 reads SVGAGI. The table came from immunoSEQ multiplex PCR; TCRdb's copy has only in-frame clones and leaves some out. In the table there are some 110,000 clones, 65% to 85% of which are singletons. This chain joins TRBV6-5 and TRBJ1-2; maybe TRBD1 (6 bases). Sequenced: peripheral blood. The TCR originated in an older woman with acute or convalescent COVID-19. The CDR3 region is CASSIQGRDGYTF. In DNA, the CDR3 is TGTGCCAGCAGCATCCAGGGGCGCGATGGCTACACCTTC.